The present T cell receptor (beta chain) was sequenced within a study of technical replicates of blood from several donors. Libraries were prepared by immunoSEQ multiplex PCR; TCRdb keeps only in-frame clonotypes and omits some of them. The sample consists of approximately 89,000 clones, roughly 94% of them appearing once. This CDR3 spans 13 amino acids. The germline V and J ends were trimmed by 4 bases and 3 bases, with 10 bases remaining between them. The germline V gene encodes CDR1 SEHNR and CDR2 FQNEAQ (reference sequence). The chain has TRBV7-9 and TRBJ2-7, with a weak D call TRBD1 (5 bases). The clonotype was recovered from a human donor in good health. Sequenced sample: T cells isolated from PBMCs. CDR3 in DNA: TGTGCCAGCAGCTCGACAGTTTACTACGAGCAGTACTTC. Translated: CASSSTVYYEQYF. Based on the CDR3 plus reference TRBV7-9 and TRBJ2-7, the full variable domain is DTGVSQNPRHKITKRGQNVTFRCDPISEHNRLYWYRQTLGQGPEFLTYFQNEAQLEKSRLLSDRFSAERPKGSFSTLEIQRTEQGDSAMYLCASSSTVYYEQYFGPGTRLTVT.